Presented here are 23 T cell receptor beta chains from one specimen sequenced in a study of blood T cells in healthy people across ages (dated by TCRdb to between 2015 and 2017). Libraries came from 5' RACE. Sequencing was carried out with an Illumina HiSeq 2500. A second PCR of roughly 7 to 12 cycles was performed with a sample-barcoded 5' primer and a J-beta primer mix. TCRdb took the public reads, trimmed them with fastp at Q25, ran MiXCR for clone calling and kept in-frame beta chains. Every distinct CDR3 protein forms one entry, paired with its most common genes and DNA. Across this sample there are roughly 1 million distinct CDR3 sequences, with less than 25% seen only once. Clones ranked in the top ten supply around 0.75% of the sample. The sample also formed part of further work on T cells of mothers and their children.

The sequencing input was blood. These receptors were obtained from a girl aged 2 to 9 in good health.

This clonotype was seen a few times. The V and J genes are TRBV6-5 and TRBJ2-4; weak D call: TRBD2 (5 bases). The germline V gene has CDR1 MNHEY and CDR2 SVGAGI. Trimming took 4 bases from V and 5 from J, leaving 9 bases between them. The CDR3 has 13 amino acids. CDR3 amino acids: CASSSGDQNIQYF. In nucleotides, the CDR3 is TGTGCCAGCAGTTCCGGGGATCAAAACATTCAGTACTTC.

This clonotype was observed once. This chain joins TRBV28 and TRBJ1-2, with TRBD1 as a possible D gene (5 bases). Trimming took off 7 bases at V and 5 bases at J, with 14 bases between the two ends. CDR1 is MDHEN, CDR2 SYDVKM, per germline. This CDR3 has 13 residues. The DNA for the CDR3 is TGTGCCAGCAAGACCCGGACAAGTTATGGCTACACCTTC. Encoded protein: CASKTRTSYGYTF.

The rearrangement joins TRBV12-3 or TRBV12-4 to TRBJ2-7; the match to TRBD2 covers 8 bases. The CDR3 runs 14 residues. Losses at the gene ends were 6 bases for V and 3 bases for J; bases not matched to a gene: 7. The CDR3 bases are TGTGCCAGCAGGAGCGGGAGCTCAGACTACGAGCAGTACTTC. It specifies CASRSGSSDYEQYF.

This clonotype has just a few counts. The V gene is TRBV28, the J gene TRBJ2-5; the match to TRBD2 covers 7 bases. CDR1 and CDR2 (germline): MDHEN, SYDVKM. The length of the CDR3 is 14 residues. With V trimmed by 6 bases and J by 5 bases, 9 bases remained unmatched. The CDR3 DNA is TGTGCCAGCAGCCCAACTCGGGAGGCTGAGACCCAGTACTTC. Translating gives CASSPTREAETQYF.

This chain joins TRBV4-1 and TRBJ2-1, with 8 bases matching TRBD1. The CDR3 is made up of 16 amino acids. The germline V gene encodes CDR1 MGHRA and CDR2 YSYEKL. The V and J ends lost 6 bases and 10 bases, in that order; junction bases with no gene match: 17. The CDR3 sequence is CASSLRGPLRGNEQFF. CDR3 bases: TGCGCCAGCAGTCTCAGGGGGCCCCTACGTGGGAACGAGCAGTTCTTC.

This clonotype was recorded a few times. The rearrangement joins TRBV10-2 to TRBJ2-2; no firm D call. This CDR3 has 12 residues. Germline values: CDR1 WSHSY, CDR2 SAAADI. The V end lost 8 bases, the J end lost 4 bases, and 8 bases lay between the germline ends. The CDR3 nucleotides are TGCGCCAGCCTCGGACCCACCGGGGAGCTGTTTTTT. Its translation is CASLGPTGELFF.

This clonotype appeared a few times. This sequence joins TRBV27 and TRBJ2-2; D might be TRBD1 (5 bases). The CDR3 consists of 14 residues. The ends were cut back, 4 bases at V and 6 bases at J, with 12 bases in the middle. The V gene's germline CDR1 is MNHEY and CDR2 SMNVEV (reference sequence). In DNA, the CDR3 is TGTGCCAGCAGTTCCCAGGGATGGGCCGGGGAGCTGTTTTTT. Protein sequence: CASSSQGWAGELFF.

In this sample, this clonotype turned up a few times. The chain combines TRBV5-1 with TRBJ2-6; 11 bases are a match to TRBD1. J lost 1 base, V lost 1 base, and 7 bases had no gene match. This CDR3 comprises 19 residues. Germline assignment: CDR1 SGHRS and CDR2 YFSETQ. CDR3 bases: TGCGCCAGCAGCTTGCACGAGGGACAGGGGGGGTCTGGGGCCAACGTCCTGACTTTC. Translated, it gives CASSLHEGQGGSGANVLTF.

The V and J genes are TRBV19 and TRBJ1-1; possibly TRBD1 for D (5 bases). The V gene lost 1 base and the J gene lost 0 bases, with 15 bases spanning the gap. There are 17 residues in the CDR3. Germline values: CDR1 LNHDA, CDR2 SQIVND (reference sequence). CDR3 sequence reads: CASSIVRLGPMNTEAFF. The CDR3 bases are TGTGCCAGTAGTATAGTTCGTTTGGGACCCATGAACACTGAAGCTTTCTTT. The complete variable domain, with remaining parts taken from reference TRBV19 and TRBJ1-1, reads DGGITQSPKYLFRKEGQNVTLSCEQNLNHDAMYWYRQDPGQGLRLIYYSQIVNDFQKGDIAEGYSVSREKKESFPLTVTSAQKNPTAFYLCASSIVRLGPMNTEAFFGQGTRLTVV.

This clonotype has just a few counts. The chain couples TRBV5-1 to TRBJ2-5; no reliable D call. This CDR3 is 14 amino acids long. With 0 bases removed from V and 2 bases from J, the gap between germline ends came to 8 bases. CDR1 and CDR2 (germline): SGHRS, YFSETQ. CDR3 amino acids: CASSLGVRQETQYF. CDR3 nucleotide sequence: TGCGCCAGCAGCTTGGGGGTGAGACAAGAGACCCAGTACTTC.

The table lists this clonotype with a few counts. The genes are TRBV20-1 and TRBJ2-7, with TRBD2 matching 12 bases. The CDR3 consists of 14 residues. After removal of 6 bases from V and 2 bases from J, the junction contained 5 bases not matched to a gene. Germline V gene sequence: CDR1 DFQATT, CDR2 SNEGSKA (reference sequence). CDR3 DNA sequence: TGCAGTGCGGGGGGACTAGCGGGTCCCTACGAGCAGTACTTC. Translation gives CSAGGLAGPYEQYF.

The gene calls are TRBV5-1 and TRBJ2-3, with 7 bases fitting TRBD2. With V trimmed by 1 base and J by 2 bases, 13 bases remained unmatched. Germline V gives CDR1 SGHRS, CDR2 YFSETQ. The CDR3 is 18 residues long. This CDR3 is CASSLSTVGGITTDTQYF. CDR3 in DNA: TGCGCCAGCAGCTTGTCTACAGTCGGGGGGATCACCACAGATACGCAGTATTTT. Drawing the rest from reference TRBV5-1 and TRBJ2-3, the complete variable domain is KAGVTQTPRYLIKTRGQQVTLSCSPISGHRSVSWYQQTPGQGLQFLFEYFSETQRNKGNFPGRFSGRQFSNSRSEMNVSTLELGDSALYLCASSLSTVGGITTDTQYFGPGTRLTVL.

This clonotype was seen a handful of times. The chain employs TRBV12-3 or TRBV12-4 and TRBJ2-7; 10 bases are a match to TRBD1. The CDR3 sequence is 14 residues long. With 7 bases clipped from V and 4 bases from J, the junction kept 7 bases outside the gene matches. The CDR3 DNA follows: TGTGCCAGCAAGACCGGGACAGGGGTGTACGAGCAGTACTTC. Translated, it gives CASKTGTGVYEQYF.

CDR3 in DNA: TGTGCCAGCAGTCCGCGGAAATTTTACTCCTACGAGCAGTACTTC. Translating it yields CASSPRKFYSYEQYF. The rearrangement links TRBV6-1 to TRBJ2-7; no clear D gene. This CDR3 spans 15 amino acids. Germline V gene lookup returns CDR1 MNHNS and CDR2 SASEGT. Trimming pared 5 bases from V and 0 bases from J, leaving 14 bases between.

Only a few counts were recorded for this clonotype. The chain has TRBV29-1 and TRBJ2-7; 8 nucleotides agree with TRBD1. CDR1 and CDR2 (germline): SQVTM, ANQGSEA. J gave up 9 bases and V 2 bases, and 12 bases lay outside the gene matches. CDR3 size: 14 residues. The CDR3 here is CSVETPGQVWGQYF. CDR3 nucleotides: TGCAGCGTTGAAACCCCGGGACAGGTCTGGGGGCAGTACTTC.

This chain links TRBV19 with TRBJ1-4; the match to TRBD1 covers 7 bases. Germline lookup yields CDR1 LNHDA and CDR2 SQIVND (reference sequence). The J segment lost 4 bases and the V segment lost 5 bases, leaving 4 bases of the junction unmatched. The CDR3 has 14 amino acids. The CDR3 loop reads CASSGTAVNEKLFF. The CDR3, as DNA: TGTGCCAGTAGTGGGACAGCAGTTAATGAAAAACTGTTTTTT.

This clonotype has more than one count but fewer than ten. For the CDR3, the DNA is TGTGCCAGCAGTCCCCTGTTAAATTCACCCCTCCACTTT. Residues: CASSPLLNSPLHF. This chain links TRBV6-6 with TRBJ1-6; D is ambiguous. Deletions cut 5 bases from V and 7 bases from J, with 9 bases between. There are 13 residues in the CDR3. The germline V gene has CDR1 MNHNY and CDR2 SVGAGI (reference sequence).

This clonotype was counted many times. At one boundary the junction diverges from the germline segment, which might be a read error. V is TRBV5-1 and J is TRBJ2-6, with D possibly matching TRBD2 (5 bases). Germline V gene sequence: CDR1 SGHRS, CDR2 YFSETQ. The CDR3 totals 15 residues. The CDR3 coding sequence is TGTGCCAGCAGTTTGAGCGGATCTGGGGCCAACGTCCTGACTTTC. Translating it yields CASSLSGSGANVLTF.

This clonotype was recorded once. The chain combines TRBV29-1 with TRBJ2-3, with a weak D call TRBD1 (6 bases). The germline CDR1 and CDR2 sequences are SQVTM and ANQGSEA. There are 18 residues in the CDR3. The germline V and J ends were trimmed by 7 bases and 2 bases, with 28 bases remaining between them. As DNA, the CDR3 is TGCAGCGCCCGCAACTTGACAGGAGAACAGACCTCCACAGATACGCAGTATTTT. Translating it yields CSARNLTGEQTSTDTQYF.

This clonotype was recorded at least ten times. The chain links TRBV7-2 to TRBJ2-4; D not certain. This CDR3 contains 13 residues. Germline V gives CDR1 SGHTA, CDR2 FQGNSA. The V end lost 2 bases, the J end lost 0 bases, and 2 bases lay between the germline ends. The CDR3 DNA reads TGTGCCAGCAGCTTATTAGCCAAAAACATTCAGTACTTC. Its translation: CASSLLAKNIQYF.

The chain employs TRBV5-1 and TRBJ1-1, with 7 positions matching TRBD1. Germline loops: CDR1 SGHRS, CDR2 YFSETQ. J lost 8 bases, V lost 4 bases, and 8 bases had no gene match. CDR3 size: 13 residues. The CDR3 DNA is TGCGCCAGCAGCCGGGACAGCGAAGGGGAAGCTTTCTTT. Its translation is CASSRDSEGEAFF.

This clonotype occurred many times. The junction departs from germline at one end; a sequencing error may be responsible. This rearrangement joins TRBV27 to TRBJ2-7; D remains ambiguous. Germline-derived CDR1 and CDR2 are MNHEY and SMNVEV (reference sequence). The CDR3 is 13 residues long. CDR3 residues: CASSLSGNYEQYF. In DNA, the CDR3 is TGTGCCAGCAGCTTATCCGGAAACTACGAGCAGTACTTC.

This clonotype turned up a few times. The V and J genes are TRBV28 and TRBJ2-1; 9 bases map to TRBD1. Gene TRBJ2-5 matches the end of the DNA better, so the J call may be wrong. The CDR3 is made up of 14 amino acids. Per the germline V gene, CDR1 is MDHEN and CDR2 is SYDVKM. The CDR3 coding sequence is TGTGCCAGCGGCTCACCGGGACAGGGAGAGACCCAGTACTTC. Its protein is CASGSPGQGETQYF.